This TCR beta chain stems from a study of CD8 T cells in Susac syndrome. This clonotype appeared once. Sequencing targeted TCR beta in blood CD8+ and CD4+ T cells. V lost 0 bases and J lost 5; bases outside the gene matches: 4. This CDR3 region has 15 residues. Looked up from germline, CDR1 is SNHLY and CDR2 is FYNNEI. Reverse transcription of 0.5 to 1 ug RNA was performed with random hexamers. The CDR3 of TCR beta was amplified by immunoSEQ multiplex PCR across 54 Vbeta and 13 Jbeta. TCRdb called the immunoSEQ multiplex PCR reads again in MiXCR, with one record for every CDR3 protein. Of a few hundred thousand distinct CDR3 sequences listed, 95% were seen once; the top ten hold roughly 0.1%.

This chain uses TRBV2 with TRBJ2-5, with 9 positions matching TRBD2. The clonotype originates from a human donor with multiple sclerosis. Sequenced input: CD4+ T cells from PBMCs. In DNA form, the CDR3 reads TGTGCCAGCAGTGAAGCTAGCGGGAGATCGGAGACCCAGTACTTC. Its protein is CASSEASGRSETQYF. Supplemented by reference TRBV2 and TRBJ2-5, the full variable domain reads EPEVTQTPSHQVTQMGQEVILRCVPISNHLYFYWYRQILGQKVEFLVSFYNNEISEKSEIFDDQFSVERPDGSNFTLKIRSTKLEDSAMYFCASSEASGRSETQYFGPGTRLLVL.